This T cell receptor beta chain came from a study of OX40 agonist ivuxolimab in advanced cancers. Study summary: Recorded diagnoses for dose-escalation patients were hepatocellular carcinoma, melanoma, renal cell or head and neck cancer. Partial responses were achieved by three patients: one hepatocellular carcinoma, two cutaneous melanoma.

Trimming left V 6 bases short and J 3 bases short, with 8 bases between. The CDR3 totals 13 residues. Germline CDR1 and CDR2: SGHVS and FNYEAQ. This clone was counted once. Method: immunoSEQ multiplex PCR; TCRdb's copy keeps in-frame clones and lacks some. The table lists 20,000 to 25,000 clones, roughly 78% of them singletons. Systemic immunosuppression or a history of autoimmune disease excluded patients. The source material was CD4+ or CD8+ T cells sorted from blood, sampled in a trial of the OX40 agonist ivuxolimab. The rearrangement joins TRBV7-6 to TRBJ1-4, with D unclear. The TCR originated in an adult with an advanced solid tumor such as melanoma, head and neck, liver or kidney cancer. CDR3 in amino acids: CASRMGPNEKLFF. Written as DNA, the CDR3 is TGTGCCAGCAGGATGGGCCCTAATGAAAAACTGTTTTTT.